These T cell receptor beta chains were read from a single sample in a study of T cell changes during pregnancy in multiple sclerosis. Measured with immunoSEQ multiplex PCR; TCRdb has only the in-frame clones, and not every one. The sample includes around 100,000 clones, about 92% of them seen just once. Sequencing used peripheral blood, obtained after pregnancy. The receptors come from a female donor with multiple sclerosis, enrolled in a pregnancy study. CDR3s include the opening cysteine and the closing phenylalanine or tryptophan. The D gene is left open where the match is weak. Clone size appears in some rows only: once, few, many, or a class for an expanded clone.

length,V,J,D,size,CDR3,DNA
14,TRBV7-9,TRBJ1-2,NA,NA,CASSSPIGSYGYTF,TGTGCCAGCAGCTCCCCCATTGGCAGTTATGGCTACACCTTC
15,TRBV7-8,TRBJ1-4,NA,NA,CASSALGGYAEKLFF,TGTGCCAGCAGCGCCCTGGGAGGCTATGCGGAAAAACTGTTTTTT
15,TRBV5-6,TRBJ1-2,NA,NA,CASSLDTVVNYGYTF,TGTGCCAGCAGCTTGGATACAGTAGTCAACTATGGCTACACCTTC
15,TRBV29-1,TRBJ1-1,TRBD1,NA,CSVEKTGQGYTEAFF,TGCAGCGTTGAAAAGACAGGACAGGGATACACTGAAGCTTTCTTT
13,TRBV10-3,TRBJ2-7,TRBD1,NA,CAARDSISYEQYF,TGTGCCGCCCGGGACAGCATCTCCTACGAGCAGTACTTC
14,TRBV11-2,TRBJ2-7,TRBD1,NA,CASSLRQGRDEQYF,TGTGCCAGCAGCCTCCGACAGGGGAGAGACGAGCAGTACTTC
15,TRBV5-4,TRBJ2-7,NA,NA,CASSFRPRSSYEQYF,TGTGCCAGCAGCTTCCGCCCCCGTAGCTCCTACGAGCAGTACTTC
16,TRBV4-1,TRBJ1-3,TRBD1,once,CASSARGQGAGNTIYF,TGCGCCAGCAGCGCTCGGGGACAGGGCGCTGGAAACACCATATATTTT
14,TRBV2,TRBJ1-5,NA,once,CASSWMTSNQPQHF,TGTGCCAGCAGCTGGATGACAAGCAATCAGCCCCAGCATTTT
14,TRBV18,TRBJ1-1,TRBD1,NA,CASSPDRAATEAFF,TGTGCCAGCTCACCGGACAGGGCCGCCACTGAAGCTTTCTTT
13,TRBV5-1,TRBJ2-1,NA,NA,CASSLTTVNEQFF,TGCGCCAGCAGCTTGACGACAGTCAATGAGCAGTTCTTC
15,TRBV5-4,TRBJ2-7,TRBD2,NA,CASSPGLAVPYEQYF,TGTGCCAGCAGCCCCGGACTAGCGGTCCCCTACGAGCAGTACTTC
16,TRBV23-1,TRBJ2-7,TRBD1,NA,CASSRIHRGSSYEQYF,TGCGCCAGCAGTCGCATTCACAGGGGGAGCTCCTACGAGCAGTACTTC
16,TRBV28,TRBJ1-4,NA,NA,CASRTQGQTTNEKLFF,TGTGCCAGCCGTACTCAAGGACAGACAACTAATGAAAAACTGTTTTTT
13,TRBV5-1,TRBJ1-1,NA,NA,CASSFQANTEAFF,TGCGCCAGCAGCTTCCAGGCGAACACTGAAGCTTTCTTT
15,TRBV18,TRBJ1-6,NA,NA,CASSPRDHYNSPLHF,TGTGCCAGCTCACCCCGGGATCATTATAATTCACCCCTCCACTTT
9,TRBV23-1,TRBJ1-2,NA,once,CASSQFCYF,TGCGCCAGCAGTCAATTTTGTTATTTC
15,TRBV6-5,TRBJ2-7,TRBD2,NA,CASSYGPGTTYEQYF,TGTGCCAGCAGTTACGGCCCAGGGACTACCTACGAGCAGTACTTC
14,TRBV28,TRBJ1-1,NA,NA,CASSPGIFNTEAFF,TGTGCCAGCAGTCCCGGGATATTTAACACTGAAGCTTTCTTT
16,TRBV6-6,TRBJ1-4,NA,NA,CASSFEKGATNEKLFF,TGTGCCAGCAGTTTTGAGAAGGGGGCAACTAATGAAAAACTGTTTTTT